These 18 T cell receptor beta chains came from one sample sequenced in a study of neurological immune-mediated disorders. From the 5' RACE reads, TCRdb called clonotypes with MiXCR, one entry per CDR3 protein. Of some 95,000 distinct CDR3 sequences listed, 3.5% were seen once; the top ten hold 6%. The sample comprised PBMCs. The receptor set was obtained from a woman between 18 and 29 years old with multiple sclerosis.

This clonotype was counted at least ten times. The chain carries TRBV12-3 or TRBV12-4 and TRBJ2-1, with a possible D match to TRBD1 (6 bases). With 5 bases removed from V and 4 bases from J, the gap between germline ends came to 12 bases. The CDR3 is 14 amino acids. In nucleotides, the CDR3 is TGTGCCAGCAGTCCTCCGGACAGATACAATGAGCAGTTCTTC. Its translation is CASSPPDRYNEQFF.

This clonotype occurred many times. The CDR3 spells CAFGNRVSGELFF. CDR3 in DNA: TGTGCCTTTGGGAACAGGGTGAGCGGGGAGCTGTTTTTT. This chain uses TRBV12-3 or TRBV12-4 with TRBJ2-2, with a weak D call TRBD1 (6 bases). CDR3 length equals 13 residues. The V gene lost 11 bases and the J gene lost 7 bases, with 17 bases spanning the gap.

About this clonotype: A much bigger clone sits one base away, suggesting this may be a read error. The chain joins TRBV5-1 to TRBJ2-6; D might be TRBD1 (5 bases). The germline gives CDR1 SGHRS, CDR2 YFSETQ. This CDR3 has 15 amino acids. CDR3 region: CASSLEGSGAKVLTF. CDR3 sequence (DNA): TGCGCCAGCAGCTTGGAAGGCTCTGGGGCCAAAGTCCTGACTTTC.

In this sample, this clonotype turned up many times. The chain combines TRBV29-1 with TRBJ1-2; maybe TRBD1 (5 bases). The CDR3 consists of 14 residues. Per the germline V gene, CDR1 is SQVTM and CDR2 is ANQGSEA. V was trimmed by 2 bases and J by 2 bases, leaving 12 bases between them. The chain's CDR3 is CSVETRESNYGYTF. CDR3 nucleotide sequence: TGCAGCGTTGAAACCAGGGAGTCGAACTATGGCTACACCTTC.

The table lists this clonotype with many counts. The V gene is TRBV6-1, the J gene TRBJ1-2; D not resolved. The V end lost 9 bases, the J end lost 4 bases, and 21 bases lay between the germline ends. The CDR3 totals 15 residues. Germline V gene sequence: CDR1 MNHNS, CDR2 SASEGT. The CDR3 reads CASSTPASGIYGYTF. The CDR3 bases are TGTGCCAGTTCGACACCGGCCTCGGGAATCTATGGCTACACCTTC.

Ten or more counts support this clonotype. This chain joins TRBV7-6 and TRBJ1-5, with D perhaps matching TRBD1 (6 bases). Trimming stripped 3 bases from V and 0 bases from J, with 33 bases between. Germline V gene data show CDR1 as SGHVS and CDR2 as FNYEAQ. This CDR3 is 23 amino acids long. CDR3 region: CASSLAGAVPGHLATYSNQPQHF. CDR3 bases: TGTGCCAGCAGCTTGGCCGGAGCAGTGCCGGGACACCTAGCGACGTATAGCAATCAGCCCCAGCATTTT. The variable domain in full, with the rest retrieved from reference TRBV7-6 and TRBJ1-5, is GAGVSQSPRYKVTKRGQDVALRCDPISGHVSLYWYRQALGQGPEFLTYFNYEAQQDKSGLPNDRFSAERPEGSISTLTIQRTEQRDSAMYRCASSLAGAVPGHLATYSNQPQHFGDGTRLSIL.

This clonotype was detected many times. The chain is built from TRBV10-3 and TRBJ1-2; weak D call: TRBD1 (5 bases). Trimming took 0 bases from V and 7 from J, leaving 9 bases between them. Germline CDR1 reads ENHRY; CDR2 reads SYGVKD. CDR3 length: 13 residues. DNA for the CDR3: TGTGCCATCAGTGAGTCGCAGGGATCTGGCTACACCTTC. This encodes CAISESQGSGYTF.

At least ten counts were recorded for this clonotype. The rearrangement links TRBV7-9 to TRBJ2-1; a weak D match, TRBD2 (5 bases). The CDR3 totals 16 residues. V was trimmed by 5 bases and J by 0 bases, leaving 14 bases between them. Germline V gene data show CDR1 as SEHNR and CDR2 as FQNEAQ (reference sequence). CDR3 nucleotide sequence: TGTGCCAGCAGCGTCACTAGTTTCAGCTCCTACAATGAGCAGTTCTTC. This codes for CASSVTSFSSYNEQFF.

In its sample, this clonotype was seen a few times. This clone may be a read error of a much larger clone one base away. The V gene is TRBV20-1, the J gene TRBJ2-3; 7 nucleotides agree with TRBD2. The CDR3 totals 13 residues. Germline loops: CDR1 DFQATT, CDR2 SNEGSKA (reference sequence). The CDR3, as DNA: TGCAGTGGCGGGAGCGATCATCCAGATAAGCAGTATTTT. This translates into CSGGSDHPDKQYF.

This clonotype was detected ten times or more. This chain links TRBV6-5 with TRBJ2-3; 8 bases match TRBD2. This CDR3 is built from 16 residues. V was pared by 6 bases and J by 0 bases, with 8 bases of the junction left unmatched. In germline, CDR1 is MNHEY, CDR2 SVGAGI. The CDR3 coding sequence is TGTGCCAGCAGCACAAGTCGGGGGGGGAGCACAGATACGCAGTATTTT. It is translated as CASSTSRGGSTDTQYF.

This clonotype was seen a few times. This chain joins TRBV4-1 and TRBJ1-1, with D tentatively TRBD1 (5 bases). Germline V gene data show CDR1 as MGHRA and CDR2 as YSYEKL. The CDR3 length is 14 residues. Deletions cut 0 bases from V and 5 bases from J, with 10 bases between. This CDR3 reads CASSQEGRATEAFF. The CDR3 DNA reads TGCGCCAGCAGCCAAGAAGGCAGGGCTACTGAAGCTTTCTTT.

This clonotype was observed many times. CDR3 coding DNA: TGCGCCAGCAGCCTCAGGGACTTCACTGAAGCTTTCTTT. Translation: CASSLRDFTEAFF. The chain is built from TRBV5-1 and TRBJ1-1; D possibly corresponds to TRBD1 (5 bases). The germline V gene encodes CDR1 SGHRS and CDR2 YFSETQ. The CDR3 is made up of 13 amino acids. V was cut by 4 bases and J by 4 bases, with 11 bases left in between.

This clonotype was detected many times. The V gene is TRBV7-2, the J gene TRBJ2-1, with D unresolved. V was pared by 1 base and J by 6 bases, with 13 bases between. Germline-derived CDR1 and CDR2 are SGHTA and FQGNSA. This CDR3 is 15 amino acids long. Here the CDR3 reads CASSLVAHNLNEQFF. The CDR3 DNA reads TGTGCCAGCAGCTTAGTCGCGCACAACCTCAATGAGCAGTTCTTC.

In this sample, this clonotype turned up many times. The chain combines TRBV5-6 with TRBJ1-2; TRBD1 aligns across 11 bases. This CDR3 has 17 amino acids. CDR1 SGHDT and CDR2 YYEEEE come from the germline V gene. The trim removed 3 bases at V and 0 bases at J, leaving 7 bases unmatched. CDR3 coding DNA: TGTGCCAGCAGCTATCCGGGACAGGGGGAAGCTAACTATGGCTACACCTTC. This sequence encodes CASSYPGQGEANYGYTF.

This clonotype was recorded at least ten times. The chain couples TRBV5-5 to TRBJ1-2, with a weak D call TRBD1 (5 bases). Trimming took 3 bases from V and 2 from J, leaving 14 bases between them. This CDR3 is 15 amino acids long. Germline values: CDR1 SGHKS, CDR2 YYEKEE (reference sequence). CDR3 amino acids: CASSWTGTANYGYTF. CDR3 nucleotides: TGTGCCAGCAGCTGGACCGGGACGGCAAACTATGGCTACACCTTC.

This clonotype was detected many times. The V call is TRBV4-3, the J call TRBJ2-1; 14 nucleotides match TRBD2. This CDR3 spans 17 amino acids. The ends lost 4 bases at V and 6 bases at J; junction bases unmatched: 8. Germline-derived CDR1 and CDR2 are LGHNA and YSLEER. The CDR3 is CASSPRLAGGPGNEQFF. As DNA, the CDR3 is TGCGCCAGCAGCCCGAGACTAGCGGGAGGGCCAGGCAATGAGCAGTTCTTC.

This clonotype was recorded at least ten times. This chain links TRBV25-1 with TRBJ2-3; D is undetermined. The CDR3 loop spans 12 amino acids. Germline-derived CDR1 and CDR2 are MGHDK and SYGVNS. V shed 3 bases and J shed 4 bases, with 5 bases lying between them. CDR3 in DNA: TGTGCCAGCAGTGATGGGTCAGATACGCAGTATTTT. Amino acid sequence: CASSDGSDTQYF. The full variable domain, completed using reference TRBV25-1 and TRBJ2-3, is EADIYQTPRYLVIGTGKKITLECSQTMGHDKMYWYQQDPGMELHLIHYSYGVNSTEKGDLSSESTVSRIRTEHFPLTLESARPSHTSQYLCASSDGSDTQYFGPGTRLTVL.

This clonotype was detected many times. The J gene is TRBJ2-3, the V gene TRBV20-1, with a possible D match to TRBD2 (5 bases). The CDR3 totals 14 residues. Germline CDR1 is DFQATT and CDR2 is SNEGSKA (reference sequence). V lost 6 bases and J 3 bases, leaving 16 bases between the germline ends. The CDR3 nucleotides read TGCAGTGCCCGCCCCCTAGCAAGTACAGATACGCAGTATTTT. Protein sequence: CSARPLASTDTQYF.